What follows are 8 T cell receptor beta chains derived from one specimen sequenced in a study of shared clonotypes between healthy human individuals (dated by TCRdb to 2020 to 2021). The method behind the library was the immunoSEQ multiplex PCR assay. TCRdb retrieved this table from immuneACCESS and kept in-frame rearrangements only. Not all clones are present; in checked studies, unresolved V genes account for under half, and no reason is known for the remainder. The sample yields hundreds of thousands of clones; nearly 97% were counted once. The top ten clonotypes cover about 0.11% of the sample. CD8 naive samples were obtained by positive selection for CCR7 among CD45RO-negative cells, yielding a CD45RA+CCR7+ population from which TemRA cells were excluded. The sample taken for sequencing was naive CD8+ T cells sorted from blood. What the cell subset or site label conveys for this sample: CD45RA+CCR7+. All receptors come from a woman aged 25-40 years in good health.

The chain carries TRBV6-5 and TRBJ2-1; 9 bases are shared with TRBD2. The trim removed 0 bases at V and 5 bases at J, leaving 2 bases unmatched. This CDR3 is 15 amino acids long. From germline, CDR1 is MNHEY and CDR2 SVGAGI. The CDR3 here is CASSYSLAGHNEQFF. DNA for the CDR3: TGTGCCAGCAGTTACTCCCTAGCGGGGCACAATGAGCAGTTCTTC.

This clone was observed a single time. The chain is built from TRBV5-6 and TRBJ2-7; 9 nucleotides align to TRBD2. The germline gives CDR1 SGHDT, CDR2 YYEEEE. The CDR3 is made up of 16 amino acids. The junction had 8 bases not matched to a gene; V was cut back by 4 bases and J by 0 bases. This chain's CDR3 is CASSQEAGGYSYEQYF. In nucleotides, the CDR3 is TGTGCCAGCAGCCAAGAAGCGGGAGGTTACTCCTACGAGCAGTACTTC.

The rearrangement links TRBV27 to TRBJ1-4; D possibly corresponds to TRBD1 (6 bases). V lost 5 bases, J lost 7 bases, and 14 bases lay in between. The length of the CDR3 is 14 residues. Germline V gene lookup returns CDR1 MNHEY and CDR2 SMNVEV (reference sequence). The CDR3 DNA is TGTGCCAGCAGTCCAGAGGGGGGAGGTGAAAAACTGTTTTTT. Amino acids: CASSPEGGGEKLFF.

This clone was counted between two and nine times. V and J are TRBV28 and TRBJ2-1; perhaps TRBD2 as D (6 bases). V gave up 6 bases and J gave up 3 bases, with 24 bases separating them. CDR3 length equals 18 residues. The germline V gene has CDR1 MDHEN and CDR2 SYDVKM. CDR3 sequence (DNA): TGTGCCAGCAGCCCGACAGAAGTAAGACTAGATAGCTACAATGAGCAGTTCTTC. The encoded protein is CASSPTEVRLDSYNEQFF.

This chain joins TRBV18 and TRBJ2-3; no clear D. The CDR3 is 14 residues long. The germline V gene has CDR1 KGHSH and CDR2 LQKENI. The ends were cut back, 2 bases at V and 0 bases at J, with 6 bases in the middle. The CDR3 nucleotides are TGTGCCAGCTCACCAGTGGGGAGCACAGATACGCAGTATTTT. Its translation: CASSPVGSTDTQYF. Together with reference TRBV18 and TRBJ2-3, the CDR3 gives the full variable domain: NAGVMQNPRHLVRRRGQEARLRCSPMKGHSHVYWYRQLPEEGLKFMVYLQKENIIDESGMPKERFSAEFPKEGPSILRIQQVVRGDSAAYFCASSPVGSTDTQYFGPGTRLTVL.

J is TRBJ2-2 and V is TRBV13; the D is unclear. CDR3 size: 17 residues. Between the trimmed V and J ends, which lost 5 bases and 1 base, there was a span of 17 bases. Germline CDR1 is PRHDT and CDR2 is FYEKMQ (reference sequence). The CDR3 region has the DNA TGTGCCAGCAGCCATCCTCTTGGTTTAAAGAACACCGGGGAGCTGTTTTTT. It translates to CASSHPLGLKNTGELFF. The full variable domain, with the rest looked up from reference TRBV13 and TRBJ2-2, is AAGVIQSPRHLIKEKRETATLKCYPIPRHDTVYWYQQGPGQDPQFLISFYEKMQSDKGSIPDRFSAQQFSDYHSELNMSSLELGDSALYFCASSHPLGLKNTGELFFGEGSRLTVL.

A word on this clone: Other nucleotide sequences from this sample produce the same CDR3. The J gene is TRBJ2-7, the V gene TRBV6-5, with D tentatively TRBD2 (6 bases). This CDR3 contains 15 residues. The germline V gene encodes CDR1 MNHEY and CDR2 SVGAGI. Trimming took 0 bases from V and 3 from J, leaving 12 bases between them. The CDR3 sequence: CASSYSWDSIYEQYF. DNA for the CDR3: TGTGCCAGCAGTTACTCCTGGGACTCAATCTACGAGCAGTACTTC.

This chain connects TRBV29-1 to TRBJ2-1; no reliable D call. The CDR3 is 12 residues long. Trimming stripped 2 bases from V and 5 bases from J, with 7 bases between. Germline lookup yields CDR1 SQVTM and CDR2 ANQGSEA. For the CDR3, the DNA is TGCAGCGTTGAACTAGTCCACAATGAGCAGTTCTTC. Translation gives CSVELVHNEQFF.